Included here is one T cell receptor beta chain sequence, with context. This entry is derived from a study of cytomegalovirus exposure and HLA in healthy donors. The V end was cut by 4 bases, the J end by 2 bases, with 9 bases between. This CDR3 has 13 amino acids. Per germline, CDR1 SGHRS and CDR2 YFSETQ. Produced via immunoSEQ multiplex PCR; TCRdb's table is partial and in-frame only. Of hundreds of thousands of clones listed, around 86% are singletons. The specimen sequenced was PBMCs. The chain recombines TRBV5-1 with TRBJ1-2; a possible D gene is TRBD1 (5 bases). This clonotype was sampled from a woman between 18 and 29 years old in good health and CMV-seropositive. Written as DNA, the CDR3 is TGCGCCAGCAGCGTTGGACACAACTATGGCTACACCTTC. This codes for CASSVGHNYGYTF.